This TCR beta chain was sequenced for a study of human T cells and chemical hapten exposure. TCRdb re-called the RACE reads with MiXCR, one entry per CDR3 protein. The repertoire holds 360,000 or so distinct CDR3 sequences, with about 6.3% as singletons. Study-wide points: In comparison with controls, expanded TCRs gave rise to a significantly larger number of large CDR3 similarity clusters.

Time point indicated: patch test 2, 6 weeks after DPC sensitization. The treatment denotes: therapeutic diphenylcyclopropenone sensitization with weekly scalp DPC. RNA extraction used unfractionated whole blood as the source of total RNA. As concerns this clonotype: Its matching antigen is unknown.

CDR1 and CDR2 (germline): SGHRS, YFSETQ. The CDR3 extends over 13 amino acids. V was trimmed by 3 bases and J by 7 bases, leaving 13 bases between them. Sequencing used whole blood, obtained in connection with sensitization to the hapten diphenylcyclopropenone (DPC). The sequence came from a woman between 18 and 29 years old with alopecia areata. Some clones in this sample may be carry-over from other donors' samples. The chain combines TRBV5-1 with TRBJ1-1; tentatively, D is TRBD1 (6 bases). The CDR3, as DNA: TGCGCCAGCAGCTCGACAGGTTCAAATGAAGCTTTCTTT. Protein product: CASSSTGSNEAFF. Full variable domain (rest looked up from reference TRBV5-1 and TRBJ1-1): KAGVTQTPRYLIKTRGQQVTLSCSPISGHRSVSWYQQTPGQGLQFLFEYFSETQRNKGNFPGRFSGRQFSNSRSEMNVSTLELGDSALYLCASSSTGSNEAFFGQGTRLTVV.